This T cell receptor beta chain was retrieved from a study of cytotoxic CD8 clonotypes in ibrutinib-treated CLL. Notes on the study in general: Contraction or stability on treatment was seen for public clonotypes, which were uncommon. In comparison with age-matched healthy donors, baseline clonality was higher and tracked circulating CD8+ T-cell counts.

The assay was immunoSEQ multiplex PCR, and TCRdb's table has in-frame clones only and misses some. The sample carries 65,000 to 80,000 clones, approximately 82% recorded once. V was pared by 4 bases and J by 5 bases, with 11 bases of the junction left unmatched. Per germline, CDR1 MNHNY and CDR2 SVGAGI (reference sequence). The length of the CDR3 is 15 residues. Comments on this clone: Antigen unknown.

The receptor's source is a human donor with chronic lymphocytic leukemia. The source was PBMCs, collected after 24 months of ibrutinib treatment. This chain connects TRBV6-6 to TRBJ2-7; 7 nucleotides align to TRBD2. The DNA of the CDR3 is TGTGCCAGCAGTTCACCGGGCGGGAGAAGTCACGAGCAGTACTTC. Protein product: CASSSPGGRSHEQYF.